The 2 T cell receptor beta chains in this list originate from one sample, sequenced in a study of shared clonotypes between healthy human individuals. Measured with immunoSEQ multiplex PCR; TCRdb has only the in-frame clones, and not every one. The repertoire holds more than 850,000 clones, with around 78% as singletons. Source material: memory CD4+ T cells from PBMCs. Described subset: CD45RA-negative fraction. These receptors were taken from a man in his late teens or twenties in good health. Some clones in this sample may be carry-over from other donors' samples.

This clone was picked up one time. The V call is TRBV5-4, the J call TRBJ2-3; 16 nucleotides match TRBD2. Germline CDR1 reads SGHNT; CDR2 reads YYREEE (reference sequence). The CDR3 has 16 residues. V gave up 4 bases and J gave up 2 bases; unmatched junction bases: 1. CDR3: CASSGTSGRVTDTQYF. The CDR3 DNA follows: TGTGCCAGCAGCGGGACTAGCGGGAGGGTCACAGATACGCAGTATTTT. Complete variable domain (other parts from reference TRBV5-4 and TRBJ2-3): ETGVTQSPTHLIKTRGQQVTLRCSSQSGHNTVSWYQQALGQGPQFIFQYYREEENGRGNFPPRFSGLQFPNYSSELNVNALELDDSALYLCASSGTSGRVTDTQYFGPGTRLTVL.

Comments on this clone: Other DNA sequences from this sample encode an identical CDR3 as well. CDR3 nucleotides: TGTGCCAGCAGCGTAGACAGGGGGGGTGAAAAACTGTTTTTT. Its translation is CASSVDRGGEKLFF. The rearrangement joins TRBV9 to TRBJ1-4; 8 bases are a match to TRBD1. The CDR3 runs to 14 residues. V lost 0 bases, J lost 7 bases, and 2 bases stayed unmatched. Germline V gene sequence: CDR1 SGDLS, CDR2 YYNGEE.